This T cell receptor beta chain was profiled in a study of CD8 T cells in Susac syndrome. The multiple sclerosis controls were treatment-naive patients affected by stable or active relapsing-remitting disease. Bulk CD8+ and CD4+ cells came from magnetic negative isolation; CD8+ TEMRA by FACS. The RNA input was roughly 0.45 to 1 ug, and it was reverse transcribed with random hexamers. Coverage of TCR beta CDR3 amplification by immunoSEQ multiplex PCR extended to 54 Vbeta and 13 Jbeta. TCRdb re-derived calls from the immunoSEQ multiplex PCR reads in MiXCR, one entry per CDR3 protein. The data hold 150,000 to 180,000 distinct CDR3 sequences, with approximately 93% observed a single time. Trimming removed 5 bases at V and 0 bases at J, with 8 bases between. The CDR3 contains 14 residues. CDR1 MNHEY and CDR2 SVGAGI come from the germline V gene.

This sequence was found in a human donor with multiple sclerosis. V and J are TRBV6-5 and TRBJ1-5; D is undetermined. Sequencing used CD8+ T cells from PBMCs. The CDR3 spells CASSPRYSNQPQHF. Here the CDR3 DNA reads TGTGCCAGCAGTCCAAGGTATAGCAATCAGCCCCAGCATTTT.